This paragraph reports one TCR beta chain. Per germline, CDR1 MRHNA and CDR2 SNTAGT. This CDR3 is built from 15 residues. V was clipped by 7 bases and J by 2 bases; unmatched bases: 7. The data were obtained in a study of blood T cell repertoires in COVID-19. On the study more broadly: In each case, the material was cDNA or gDNA derived from T cells, B-cell-depleted T cells, or PBMCs.

Authors' data handling: Amplification of reference gene primers provided the estimated nucleated cell counts. The protocol was immunoSEQ multiplex PCR, while the TCRdb copy is restricted to in-frame clones and leaves out a portion. That table furnishes V, J and clone size, whereas the DNA furnished D and trimming. Among about 360,000 clones, around nine tenths were seen once, and the ten largest hold around 2.9%. The chain uses TRBV6-4 and TRBJ2-2, with 7 bases aligning to TRBD1. The source is a human donor in a cohort sampled during active COVID-19. Sequencing was carried out using peripheral blood. For the CDR3, the DNA is TGTGCCAGCATTAAAAAGGGGGCTAACACCGGGGAGCTGTTTTTT. Residues: CASIKKGANTGELFF.